The T cell receptor beta chain under discussion was sequenced for a study of T-cell memory formation after mild COVID-19 (dated by TCRdb to the early 2020s). Looking at the study overall: Most TCR sequence clusters were specific to one of the two donors. In a couple of donors, T-cell clones that expanded and contracted after mild COVID-19 were tracked by sequencing TCRalpha and TCRbeta repertoires over time. The cohort comprised two young, previously healthy adult volunteers, one female and one male. Overall results and qualifications from the work: SARS-CoV-2 specificity was not confirmed for the second-wave clones peaking on day 37. Clones that contracted from day 15 to 85 showed balanced CD4/CD8 phenotypes, whereas a second wave of clones that expanded from day 15 to 37 leaned towards CD4+. Contracting CD4+ clones turned up mainly in the CM and EM memory subsets, whereas EMRA was where CD8+ clones were enriched. The detection of some responding clones in pre-infection memory suggests that pre-existing cross-reactive memory T cells joined the SARS-CoV-2 response. The study covered only a couple of mild cases, and larger cohorts including severe cases with pre-infection samples were considered necessary.

The CDR3, from cysteine to phenylalanine, totals 17 residues. Only CDR3 DNA remains: 51 bases, in frame from the first base. Clipping removes 8 bases from V and 5 bases from J, with 12 as the unmatched junction base count. CDR1 and CDR2 were assigned from the germline V gene (reference sequence) as LGHDT and YNNKEL. Ficoll-Paque density gradient centrifugation was the method used to isolate PBMCs. For this clonotype: The antigen this receptor binds is unknown. Base qualities are not recorded, but no much larger clone differs from it by a single base.

The sequencer was an Illumina NovaSeq 6000. TCRalpha and TCRbeta cDNA libraries were constructed by 5'RACE with constant-segment primers, with sample barcodes and unique molecular identifiers being introduced. RNA was extracted from every sample with Trizol reagent. Amplification of the libraries took two PCR steps, and the second step added a second sample barcode plus Illumina TruSeq adapters. The libraries were sequenced on an Illumina NovaSeq using 2 x 150 bp paired-end reads. Per the source publication's procedure: The reads were demultiplexed and collapsed into UMI-guided consensus sequences using migec v1.2.7. Using mixcr v2.1.11, UMI consensuses were aligned to TRA and TRB V and J templates and then assembled into clonotypes. Clonotypes were classified as expanded or contracted when called significant by both edgeR and NoisET, with noise models trained on biological replicates. For edgeR calls, the cutoffs were a false discovery rate-adjusted p below 0.01 and a log2 fold-change threshold of 1. As an exploratory analysis of dynamics, PCA with hierarchical clustering was applied to max-normalized trajectories of the 1000 most abundant clonotypes. Separately sequenced CD4+ and CD8+ repertoires were used to assign the CD4 or CD8 phenotype of responding clones. TCRdb trimmed the raw reads at Q25, called clones with MiXCR and kept productive beta chains. Identical CDR3 protein sequences are pooled into one entry, listed with their most common genes and DNA. The V and J calls reflect TCRdb's pipeline rather than the authors' work. The table for this sample lists about 560,000 distinct CDR3 sequences; 17% of them were counted only once. In total, the top ten clones hold roughly 7.8% of the sample.

The TCR sequence derives from an adult woman who had mild COVID-19 (a few samples of this study predate the infection). The sample titles of this study are shuffled in the database, so cell type and time point are left out; the donor was told from shared clones. The chain employs TRBV3-1 and TRBJ2-1, and TRBD2 matches 13 of the central bases. Sequenced input: PBMCs or a T cell subset sorted from them (not recorded which). The DNA reads TGTGCCAGCGGGCGACTAGCGGGAGGCGTCGGCAACAATGAGCAGTTCTTC. Translated, this gives CASGRLAGGVGNNEQFF.